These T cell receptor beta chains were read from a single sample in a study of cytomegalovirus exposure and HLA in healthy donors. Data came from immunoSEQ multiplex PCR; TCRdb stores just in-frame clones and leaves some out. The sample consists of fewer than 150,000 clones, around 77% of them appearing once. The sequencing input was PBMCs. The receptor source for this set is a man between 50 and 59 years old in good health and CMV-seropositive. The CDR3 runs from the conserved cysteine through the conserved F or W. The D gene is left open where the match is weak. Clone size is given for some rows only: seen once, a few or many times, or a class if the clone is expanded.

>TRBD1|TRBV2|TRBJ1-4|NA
CASGQGVREKLFF
TGTGCCAGCGGACAGGGAGTACGTGAAAAACTGTTTTTT
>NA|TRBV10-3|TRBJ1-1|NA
CAISEQGGEAFF
TGTGCCATCAGTGAACAGGGCGGTGAAGCTTTCTTT
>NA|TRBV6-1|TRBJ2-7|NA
CASSEGWAGEQYF
TGTGCCAGCAGTGAAGGGTGGGCAGGGGAGCAGTACTTC
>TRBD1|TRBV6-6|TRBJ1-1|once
CASSYFGTGEAFF
TGTGCCAGCAGTTACTTTGGGACAGGTGAAGCTTTCTTT
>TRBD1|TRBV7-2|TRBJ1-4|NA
CASSPRQGAGLNEKLFF
TGTGCCAGCAGCCCCCGACAGGGGGCCGGCCTAAATGAAAAACTGTTTTTT
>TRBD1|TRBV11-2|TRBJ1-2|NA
CASSLTGGAGYGYTF
TGTGCCAGCTCTCTGACAGGGGGCGCTGGCTATGGCTACACCTTC
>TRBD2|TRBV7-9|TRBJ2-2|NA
CASSIAGGPSSGELFF
TGTGCCAGCAGTATAGCGGGAGGGCCGAGTTCGGGGGAGCTGTTTTTT
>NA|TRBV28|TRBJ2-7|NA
CASSSGGISYEQYF
TGTGCCAGCAGCTCTGGAGGGATCTCCTACGAGCAGTACTTC
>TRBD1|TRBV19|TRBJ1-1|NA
CASRVGQKDTEAFF
TGTGCCAGTAGGGTGGGACAGAAAGACACTGAAGCTTTCTTT
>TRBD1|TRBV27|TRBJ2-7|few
CASSSYLINDRGLSYEQYF
TGTGCCAGCAGTTCCTACTTGATTAACGACAGGGGCCTTTCCTACGAGCAGTACTTC
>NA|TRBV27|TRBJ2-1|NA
CASSLGRFSSYNEQFF
TGTGCCAGCAGTTTAGGGCGTTTTAGCTCCTACAATGAGCAGTTCTTC
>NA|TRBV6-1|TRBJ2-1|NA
CASSEGGSYNEQFF
TGTGCCAGCAGTGAGGGGGGCTCCTACAATGAGCAGTTCTTC
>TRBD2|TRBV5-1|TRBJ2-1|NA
CASSFTSGGARNEQFF
TGCGCCAGCAGCTTCACTAGCGGGGGGGCGAGGAATGAGCAGTTCTTC
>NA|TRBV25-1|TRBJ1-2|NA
CATGAGGVYGYPF
TGTGCCACAGGGGCCGGAGGAGTCTATGGCTACCCCTTC
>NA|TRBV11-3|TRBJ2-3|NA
CASSKGGSSTDTQYF
TGTGCCAGCAGCAAGGGGGGGTCTAGCACAGATACGCAGTATTTT
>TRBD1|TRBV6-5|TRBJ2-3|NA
CASSPTGRIPDTQYF
TGTGCCAGCAGCCCGACAGGGCGGATTCCAGATACGCAGTATTTT
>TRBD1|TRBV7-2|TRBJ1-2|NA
CASSLTGGMGGYTF
TGTGCCAGCAGCTTAACAGGGGGCATGGGTGGCTACACCTTC
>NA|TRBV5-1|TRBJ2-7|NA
CASSSVGGGASSYEQYF
TGCGCCAGCAGCTCAGTCGGTGGGGGCGCCAGCTCCTACGAGCAGTACTTC
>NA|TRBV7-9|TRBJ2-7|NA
CASSLGQPGSDEQYF
TGTGCCAGCAGCTTAGGGCAGCCGGGGTCCGACGAGCAGTACTTC
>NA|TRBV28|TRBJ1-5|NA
CASNGRTKDQPQHF
TGTGCCAGCAATGGGAGGACCAAGGATCAGCCCCAGCATTTT
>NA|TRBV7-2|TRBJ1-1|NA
CASSSGGRTEAFF
TGTGCCAGCAGCTCGGGCGGGAGAACTGAAGCTTTCTTT
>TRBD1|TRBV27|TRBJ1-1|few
CASKPRTGTLPYTEAFF
TGTGCCAGCAAACCCAGGACAGGGACCCTCCCTTACACTGAAGCTTTCTTT
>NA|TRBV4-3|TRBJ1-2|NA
CASSQEGEAGNTNGYTF
TGCGCCAGCAGCCAAGAGGGTGAGGCAGGGAATACCAATGGCTACACCTTC
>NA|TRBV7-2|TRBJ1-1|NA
CASSLSAGVAEAFF
TGTGCCAGCAGCTTAAGTGCAGGGGTCGCTGAAGCTTTCTTT
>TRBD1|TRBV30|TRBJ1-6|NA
CAWRPTGGSSPLHF
TGTGCCTGGAGACCTACAGGGGGTAGTTCACCCCTCCACTTT
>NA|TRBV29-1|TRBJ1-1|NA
CSVNRDEGTEAFF
TGCAGCGTAAACAGGGACGAGGGCACTGAAGCTTTCTTT
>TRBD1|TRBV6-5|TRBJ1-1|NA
CASSRQGVVTEAFF
TGTGCCAGCAGTCGTCAGGGGGTTGTCACTGAAGCTTTCTTT
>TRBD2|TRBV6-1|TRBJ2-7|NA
CASSEVTSGGDEQYF
TGTGCCAGCAGTGAAGTAACTAGCGGGGGGGACGAGCAGTACTTC
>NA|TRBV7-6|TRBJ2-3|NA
CASGLWAGRTDTQYF
TGTGCCAGCGGGCTTTGGGCGGGGAGGACAGATACGCAGTATTTT
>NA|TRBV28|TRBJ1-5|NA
CASSPFRDTFNQPQHF
TGTGCCAGCAGTCCATTCCGGGACACCTTCAATCAGCCCCAGCATTTT
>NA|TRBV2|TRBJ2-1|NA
CASAAGKRNEQFF
TGTGCCAGCGCTGCGGGGAAAAGGAATGAGCAGTTCTTC
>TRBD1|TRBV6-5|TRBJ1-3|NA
CASSPDRVAGNTIYF
TGTGCCAGCAGTCCGGACAGGGTAGCTGGAAACACCATATATTTT
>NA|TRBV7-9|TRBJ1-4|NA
CASSSGQSNEKLFF
TGTGCCAGCAGCTCGGGACAAAGTAATGAAAAACTGTTTTTT
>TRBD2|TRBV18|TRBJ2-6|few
CASSPTSPLSGANVLTF
TGTGCCAGCTCACCGACTAGCCCCCTGTCCGGGGCCAACGTCCTGACTTTC
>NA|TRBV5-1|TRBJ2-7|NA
CASSSDNYEQYF
TGCGCCAGCAGCTCCGACAATTACGAGCAGTACTTC
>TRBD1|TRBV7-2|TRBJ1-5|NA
CASSFATGTGNQPQHF
TGTGCCAGCAGCTTCGCGACAGGGACAGGGAATCAGCCCCAGCATTTT
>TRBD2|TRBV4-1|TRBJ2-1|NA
CASSQLGAGESHNEQFF
TGCGCCAGCAGCCAGCTGGGAGCGGGAGAGTCTCACAATGAGCAGTTCTTC
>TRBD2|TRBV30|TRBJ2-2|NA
CAWRGTIKTGELFF
TGTGCCTGGAGAGGGACTATTAAAACCGGGGAGCTGTTTTTT
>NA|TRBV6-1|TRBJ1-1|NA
CASSEGDRGSEAFF
TGTGCCAGCAGTGAAGGGGACCGGGGGTCTGAAGCTTTCTTT
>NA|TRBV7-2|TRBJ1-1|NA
CASSPPEMNTEAFF
TGTGCCAGCAGCCCCCCGGAGATGAACACTGAAGCTTTCTTT
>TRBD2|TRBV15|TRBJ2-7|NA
CATSRSAGGYEQYF
TGTGCCACCAGCAGAAGCGCGGGAGGTTACGAGCAGTACTTC
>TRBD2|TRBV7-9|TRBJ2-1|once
CASSLTGLAGGRSYNEQFF
TGTGCCAGCAGCTTAACGGGACTAGCGGGGGGTCGGTCCTACAATGAGCAGTTCTTC
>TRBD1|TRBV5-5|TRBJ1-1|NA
CASSLTGGQSEAFF
TGTGCCAGCAGCTTGACAGGGGGCCAGTCTGAAGCTTTCTTT
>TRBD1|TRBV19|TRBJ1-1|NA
CATGTGGRTEAFF
TGTGCCACTGGGACAGGGGGGAGAACTGAAGCTTTCTTT
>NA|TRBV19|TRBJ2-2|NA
CASSINPGSNTGELFF
TGTGCCAGTAGTATAAATCCGGGGAGTAACACCGGGGAGCTGTTTTTT
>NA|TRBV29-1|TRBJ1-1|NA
CSTVPPRLVPEAFF
TGCAGCACCGTCCCACCCCGACTGGTCCCTGAAGCTTTCTTT
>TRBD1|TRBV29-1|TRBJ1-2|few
CSIGQGDYGYTF
TGCAGCATCGGACAGGGGGACTATGGCTACACCTTC
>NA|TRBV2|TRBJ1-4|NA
CASSAAQGGEKLFF
TGTGCCAGCAGTGCCGCGCAGGGTGGTGAAAAACTGTTTTTT
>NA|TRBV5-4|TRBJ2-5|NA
CASSLPTDRQETQYF
TGTGCCAGCAGCTTACCAACCGACAGACAAGAGACCCAGTACTTC
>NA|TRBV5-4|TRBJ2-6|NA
CASSFGGTFSGANVLTF
TGTGCCAGCAGCTTTGGGGGGACCTTCTCTGGGGCCAACGTCCTGACTTTC